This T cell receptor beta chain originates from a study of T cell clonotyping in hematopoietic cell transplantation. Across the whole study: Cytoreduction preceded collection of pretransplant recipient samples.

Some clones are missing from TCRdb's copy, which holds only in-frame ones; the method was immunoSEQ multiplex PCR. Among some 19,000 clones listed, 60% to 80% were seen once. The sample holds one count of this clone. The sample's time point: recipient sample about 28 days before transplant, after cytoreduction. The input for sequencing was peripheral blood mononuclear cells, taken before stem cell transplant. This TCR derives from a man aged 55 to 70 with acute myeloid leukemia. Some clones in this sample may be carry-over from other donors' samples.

The CDR3 here is CASSSGRGYETQYF. The CDR3 nucleotides read TGTGCCAGCAGCTCCGGTCGGGGTTACGAGACCCAGTACTTC. The chain couples TRBV5-6 to TRBJ2-5; a weak D match, TRBD2 (5 bases). V dropped 3 bases and J dropped 5 bases, with 14 bases sitting between them. The CDR3 is made up of 14 amino acids. CDR1 SGHDT and CDR2 YYEEEE come from the germline V gene.